This note documents a single T cell receptor beta chain sequence. CDR1 is LGHDT, CDR2 YNNKEL, per germline (reference sequence). V lost 0 bases to trimming and J lost 0 bases, with 14 bases between them. This CDR3 region has 17 residues. Authors' data handling: Amplification of reference gene primers provided the estimated nucleated cell counts. Clones were sequenced by immunoSEQ multiplex PCR, and TCRdb holds only the in-frame ones, with some missing. The D gene and trimming were derived from the DNA, and the V and J assignments and clone size from that table. The table has about 160,000 clones, 87% seen once. Enrolled during active infection, Seattle patients were then followed longitudinally. The data belong to a study of blood T cell repertoires in COVID-19.

Source material: peripheral blood. The TCR comes from a woman between 65 and 79 years old with COVID-19, enrolled during active disease. The chain carries TRBV3-1 (or the pseudogene TRBV3-2) and TRBJ1-1; unclear D gene. As DNA, the CDR3 is TGTGCCAGCAGCCAAGATTCGAGGGCCTCGATGAACACTGAAGCTTTCTTT. Amino acids: CASSQDSRASMNTEAFF.